This TCR beta chain was retrieved from a study of T-cell reconstitution after alpha-beta-depleted transplantation in children. V was pared by 4 bases and J by 1 base, with 10 bases between. Looked up from germline, CDR1 is GTSNPN and CDR2 is SVGIG (reference sequence). The CDR3 is 13 amino acids. This sample's TCRbeta library carried unique molecular identifier barcodes. Via MiXCR, TCRdb re-called the PCR reads, giving one row per CDR3 protein. The sample consists of around 600,000 distinct CDR3 sequences, around 16% of them appearing once. This TCR was recovered from a human donor who donated a stem cell graft to a child with acute myeloid leukemia. This specimen was PBMCs from the stem cell graft donor, taken from the stem cell graft. This chain uses TRBV30 with TRBJ1-1; D not resolved. The CDR3 nucleotides are TGTGCCTGGACGAGCGGAGGGAACACTGAAGCTTTCTTT. As protein: CAWTSGGNTEAFF.